The 14 T cell receptor beta chains in this list originate from one sample, sequenced in a study of cytomegalovirus exposure and HLA in healthy donors. The PCR contained 60 Vbeta and 13 Jbeta primers. Here immunoSEQ multiplex PCR was the method, and the copy in TCRdb shows in-frame clones only, minus some. Of 120,000 or so clones in the sample, roughly 80% were seen once. Sequenced material: PBMCs. These receptors all come from a man aged 25-40 years in good health and CMV-seronegative.

V and J are TRBV4-1 and TRBJ1-1; 9 positions match TRBD1. The V and J ends lost 0 bases and 3 bases, in that order; junction bases with no gene match: 11. Germline V CDR1 and CDR2: MGHRA, YSYEKL. The CDR3 contains 18 residues. The CDR3 is CASSQDSTTYRGHTEAFF. CDR3 sequence (DNA): TGCGCCAGCAGCCAAGATTCAACAACTTACAGGGGGCACACTGAAGCTTTCTTT.

This clone has more than one count but fewer than ten. The CDR3, as DNA: TGTGCCAGCAGTGAATCCGGGACAGGCTACGAGCAGTACTTC. Protein product: CASSESGTGYEQYF. The genes are TRBV25-1 and TRBJ2-7; 8 bases match TRBD1. This CDR3 spans 14 amino acids. CDR1 is MGHDK and CDR2 is SYGVNS in the germline V gene. The V gene end was trimmed by 1 base and the J gene end by 3 bases; junction bases not matched to a gene: 2.

This clone turned up a few times. The chain is built from TRBV30 and TRBJ2-7; D call uncertain. V was pared by 1 base and J by 2 bases, with 6 bases between. The CDR3 covers 12 residues. Per the germline V gene, CDR1 is GTSNPN and CDR2 is SVGIG (reference sequence). CDR3 bases: TGTGCCTGGAGTGGCAGTCCCTACGAGCAGTACTTC. Translated: CAWSGSPYEQYF.

The chain carries TRBV6-4 and TRBJ2-7, with no clear D. The ends were cut back, 3 bases at V and 5 bases at J, with 11 bases in the middle. The germline CDR1 and CDR2 sequences are MRHNA and SNTAGT. The CDR3 consists of 13 residues. The CDR3 DNA is TGTGCCAGCAGTGAAAGCGAGGTCCACGAGCAGTACTTC. This codes for CASSESEVHEQYF.

This clone showed up just once. The J gene is TRBJ2-7, the V gene TRBV7-2; D might be TRBD2 (6 bases). Germline CDR1 SGHTA, CDR2 FQGNSA. The V and J ends lost 1 base and 0 bases respectively, with 7 bases between them. The CDR3 loop spans 14 amino acids. Here the CDR3 DNA reads TGTGCCAGCAGCTTAGTCGGGAGCTCCTACGAGCAGTACTTC. This sequence encodes CASSLVGSSYEQYF.

The chain is built from TRBV5-1 and TRBJ1-4, with TRBD1 matching over 7 bases. There are 15 residues in the CDR3. The V gene end was trimmed by 4 bases and the J gene end by 7 bases; junction bases not matched to a gene: 10. CDR1 SGHRS and CDR2 YFSETQ come from the germline V gene. The CDR3, as DNA: TGCGCCAGCAGCCCGGGACAGCTATCCCCTGAAAAACTGTTTTTT. It codes for CASSPGQLSPEKLFF.

This clone turned up a few times. The chain joins TRBV29-1 to TRBJ2-5; tentatively, D is TRBD2 (5 bases). The ends were cut back, 4 bases at V and 4 bases at J, with 13 bases in the middle. The CDR3 covers 13 residues. Germline CDR1 SQVTM, CDR2 ANQGSEA. Here the CDR3 DNA reads TGCAGCGTTGCTTTCGGGGTTTCAGAGACCCAGTACTTC. Its translation: CSVAFGVSETQYF.

This clone showed up just once. The gene calls are TRBV5-1 and TRBJ1-1; TRBD1 might be the D (6 bases). The CDR3 spans 16 residues. Germline values: CDR1 SGHRS, CDR2 YFSETQ. Trimming stripped 1 base from V and 0 bases from J, with 13 bases between. DNA of the CDR3: TGCGCCAGCAGCTTGCCAGGGGCCCGACTGAACACTGAAGCTTTCTTT. It translates to CASSLPGARLNTEAFF.

The chain uses TRBV6-1 and TRBJ1-3; 7 bases are a match to TRBD1. This CDR3 is built from 13 residues. The J segment lost 4 bases and the V segment lost 7 bases, leaving 4 bases of the junction unmatched. CDR1 is MNHNS and CDR2 is SASEGT in the germline V gene. The chain's CDR3 is CASTSDRGNTIYF. In DNA, the CDR3 is TGTGCCAGCACCTCGGACAGGGGAAACACCATATATTTT.

The chain couples TRBV9 to TRBJ2-7, with D possibly being TRBD2 (6 bases). V was trimmed by 5 bases and J by 3 bases, leaving 15 bases between them. Germline V gives CDR1 SGDLS, CDR2 YYNGEE. There are 14 residues in the CDR3. This CDR3 is CASSWGDLYYEQYF. The CDR3 DNA sequence: TGTGCCAGCAGTTGGGGGGACTTATACTACGAGCAGTACTTC.

The chain is built from TRBV4-3 and TRBJ2-6, with TRBD1 matching over 8 bases. V dropped 1 base and J dropped 0; count of bases not matched to a gene: 14. The length of the CDR3 is 21 residues. Germline V gene lookup returns CDR1 LGHNA and CDR2 YSLEER. Written as DNA, the CDR3 is TGCGCCAGCAGCCAAGGGCATCGAACCGGGACAGGAAGCTCTGGGGCCAACGTCCTGACTTTC. It codes for CASSQGHRTGTGSSGANVLTF.

The chain carries TRBV29-1 and TRBJ1-1; D not certain. CDR1 SQVTM and CDR2 ANQGSEA come from the germline V gene. Trimming took off 3 bases at V and 0 bases at J, with 8 bases between the two ends. The CDR3 is 13 amino acids. CDR3 nucleotides: TGCAGCGTTGATGGCAGAATGAACACTGAAGCTTTCTTT. Translated: CSVDGRMNTEAFF.

V gene TRBV10-3 combines with J gene TRBJ2-3, with D unclear. Trimming cost V 7 bases and J 0 bases, with 11 bases left between them. Germline V gene lookup returns CDR1 ENHRY and CDR2 SYGVKD. The CDR3 covers 14 residues. CDR3 nucleotides: TGTGCCATCAATGCGGTACCTAGCACAGATACGCAGTATTTT. Its protein product is CAINAVPSTDTQYF.

Only a few counts were recorded for this clone. The CDR3 is CASSIVRLVGNEQFF. The CDR3 DNA reads TGTGCCAGTAGTATAGTAAGACTAGTAGGCAATGAGCAGTTCTTC. The chain uses TRBV19 and TRBJ2-1, with D maybe TRBD2 (6 bases). V lost 1 base to trimming and J lost 6 bases, with 13 bases between them. From germline, CDR1 is LNHDA and CDR2 SQIVND (reference sequence). This CDR3 has 15 amino acids.